This T cell receptor (beta chain) derives from a study of shared clonotypes between healthy human individuals. Study-level results: Investigators collected only blood, and repertoires in tissues likely differ.

This was a deep-level run. As handled by the study authors: Filtering differed because ImmunoSEQ produced junction-only sequences that carried no quality scores. Some clones are missing from TCRdb's copy, which holds only in-frame ones; the method was immunoSEQ multiplex PCR. That table furnishes V, J and clone size, whereas the DNA furnished D and trimming. This table holds hundreds of thousands of clones, roughly 80% found once. V gave up 2 bases and J gave up 4 bases; unmatched junction bases: 6. The CDR3 consists of 14 residues. The germline V gene has CDR1 SGHTS and CDR2 YDEGEE. As to this clone: Its antigen is undetermined.

Donors had no recently reported acute infections or vaccinations and were HIV-negative. The sequence was obtained from a woman in her forties in good health. Some clones in this sample may be carry-over from other donors' samples. The rearrangement uses TRBV5-8 and TRBJ2-7; TRBD1 aligns across 7 bases. Sequencing was done on a sample of PBMCs. CDR3 in DNA: TGTGCCAGCAGCTTCGACAGGGCACTTTACGAGCAGTACTTC. It codes for CASSFDRALYEQYF.